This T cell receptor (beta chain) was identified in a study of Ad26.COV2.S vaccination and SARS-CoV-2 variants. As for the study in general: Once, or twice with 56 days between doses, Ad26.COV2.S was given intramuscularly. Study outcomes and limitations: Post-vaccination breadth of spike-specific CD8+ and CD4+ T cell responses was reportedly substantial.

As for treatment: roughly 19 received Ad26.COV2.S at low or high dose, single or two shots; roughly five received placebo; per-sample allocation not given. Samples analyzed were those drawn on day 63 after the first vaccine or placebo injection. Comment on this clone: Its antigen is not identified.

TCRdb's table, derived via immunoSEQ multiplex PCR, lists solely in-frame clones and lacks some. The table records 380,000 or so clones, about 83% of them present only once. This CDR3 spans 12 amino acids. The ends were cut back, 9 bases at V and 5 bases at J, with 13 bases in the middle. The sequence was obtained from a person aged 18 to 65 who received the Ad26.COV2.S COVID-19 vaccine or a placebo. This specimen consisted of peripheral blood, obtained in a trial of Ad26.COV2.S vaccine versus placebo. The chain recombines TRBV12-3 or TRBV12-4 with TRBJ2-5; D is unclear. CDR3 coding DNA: TGTGCCAGTCAGAACGTGGGTGAGACCCAGTACTTC. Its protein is CASQNVGETQYF.